This TCR beta chain was recorded in a study of cytomegalovirus exposure and HLA in healthy donors. Turning to the study itself: An earlier analysis found fewer than 120 million unique TCR beta sequences from 200 million or so T cells.

Findings and caveats of the study: DRB1 had the most TCR associations and HLA-C the fewest, a later analysis found, with rates varying by HLA locus. In an earlier analysis, about 90% or about 30%: the productive usage of most TCR beta V segments.

In the case of this clone: Antigen unknown.

The PCR ran on 60 Vbeta and 13 Jbeta primers. This table comes from immunoSEQ multiplex PCR, and its TCRdb copy is limited to in-frame clones, with some not included. The sample yields 160,000 or so clones, roughly 84% seen once. The sample comprised PBMCs. The clonotype was recovered from a woman between 18 and 29 years old in good health and CMV-seronegative.

The DNA for the CDR3 is TGTGCCAGCAGCCCAATGAATACGGAGGGACGGAGGGGGGGTGGCTACACCTTC. It specifies CASSPMNTEGRRGGGYTF. The chain is built from TRBV11-2 and TRBJ1-2; TRBD1 might be the D (6 bases). The CDR3 spans 18 residues. V lost 5 bases and J lost 7, with 29 bases in between. Germline V gene sequence: CDR1 SGHAT, CDR2 FQNNGV.